Shown below are 17 T cell receptor beta chains from a single sample sequenced in a study of blood T cells in healthy people across ages. The second PCR ran about 7 to 12 cycles with a sample-barcoded 5' primer and J-beta primers. TCRdb recomputed calls from the 5' RACE reads with MiXCR, one row per CDR3 protein. The sample lists more than 500,000 distinct CDR3 sequences; 27% were seen once. Sequencing was performed on blood. These receptors were taken from a woman between 65 and 79 years old in good health.

This clonotype occurred many times. V and J are TRBV7-8 and TRBJ2-3, with no clear D. CDR1 SGHVS and CDR2 FQNEAQ come from the germline V gene. Trimming cost V 5 bases and J 2 bases, with 8 bases left between them. The CDR3 is 13 residues long. CDR3 in DNA: TGTGCCAGCAGCAACTATCACACAGATACGCAGTATTTT. Encoded protein: CASSNYHTDTQYF.

This clonotype came up a few times. The rearrangement joins TRBV7-2 to TRBJ2-3, with TRBD2 as a possible D gene (5 bases). From germline, CDR1 is SGHTA and CDR2 FQGNSA. V lost 2 bases to trimming and J lost 5 bases, with 17 bases between them. This CDR3 has 16 residues. The CDR3 bases are TGTGCCAGCAGCTTAAGAAGCGGTATCCTTGGAGATACGCAGTATTTT. It yields the protein CASSLRSGILGDTQYF.

There are a few counts of this clonotype. This chain connects TRBV5-1 to TRBJ2-1; D is undetermined. The V end lost 4 bases, the J end lost 8 bases, and 19 bases lay between the germline ends. Germline lookup yields CDR1 SGHRS and CDR2 YFSETQ. CDR3 length: 15 amino acids. The CDR3 DNA follows: TGCGCCAGCAGCCTGTTGCAGGTCCTACTCCATGAGCAGTTCTTC. Protein: CASSLLQVLLHEQFF.

This clonotype has only a few counts. CDR3 coding DNA: TGTGCCAGCAGCCTAGGGGACAGGGGTTTGGAAAAACTGTTTTTT. Protein sequence: CASSLGDRGLEKLFF. J is TRBJ1-4 and V is TRBV3-1; TRBD1 agrees at 10 bases. The CDR3 is made up of 15 amino acids. CDR1 and CDR2 (germline): LGHDT, YNNKEL (reference sequence). With 4 bases clipped from V and 8 bases from J, the junction kept 7 bases outside the gene matches.

This clonotype occurred once. The chain combines TRBV7-2 with TRBJ1-2; TRBD1 matches 8 bases. V shed 8 bases and J 5 bases; nucleotides not matched to a gene: 7. The CDR3 consists of 13 residues. CDR1 SGHTA and CDR2 FQGNSA come from the germline V gene. The CDR3 is CASGGQGWYGYTF. The DNA of the CDR3 is TGTGCCAGCGGCGGACAGGGATGGTATGGCTACACCTTC.

This clonotype has just a few counts. The chain carries TRBV7-9 and TRBJ1-5; tentatively, D is TRBD1 (6 bases). Germline CDR1 is SEHNR and CDR2 is FQNEAQ (reference sequence). There are 16 residues in the CDR3. V lost 1 base and J 3 bases, leaving 13 bases between the germline ends. The CDR3 here is CASSLDVTGPNQPQHF. CDR3 coding DNA: TGTGCCAGCAGCTTAGACGTGACAGGCCCCAATCAGCCCCAGCATTTT.

A few counts support this clonotype. The chain recombines TRBV5-1 with TRBJ2-3; TRBD2 matches at 9 bases. V lost 4 bases, J lost 2 bases, and 8 bases stayed unmatched. The germline gives CDR1 SGHRS, CDR2 YFSETQ. This CDR3 region has 16 residues. The CDR3 nucleotides read TGCGCCAGCAGCCTAGCAGCGGGGGGACCCACAGATACGCAGTATTTT. As protein: CASSLAAGGPTDTQYF.

Note on this clonotype: At one end the junction does not follow the germline gene, possibly because of a read error. The genes are TRBV6-6 and TRBJ2-4; D remains unclear. This CDR3 is built from 12 residues. Germline loops: CDR1 MNHNY, CDR2 SVGAGI (reference sequence). As DNA, the CDR3 is TGTGCCAGCAGTCGCCAAGAAAACATTCAGCACTTC. It is translated as CASSRQENIQHF.

This clonotype was found a few times. This CDR3 is CASSHVPAGGPKNTGELFF. CDR3 sequence (DNA): TGTGCCAGCAGCCACGTCCCAGCGGGGGGGCCGAAAAACACCGGGGAGCTGTTTTTT. The chain links TRBV3-1 to TRBJ2-2; 10 positions agree with TRBD2. Trimming at V came to 3 bases and at J to 2 bases, leaving 12 bases not matched to a gene. The germline gives CDR1 LGHDT, CDR2 YNNKEL (reference sequence). The CDR3 is made up of 19 amino acids.

This sequence joins TRBV20-1 and TRBJ2-4; D gene unclear. In germline, CDR1 is DFQATT, CDR2 SNEGSKA (reference sequence). The V end was cut by 6 bases, the J end by 0 bases, with 9 bases between. The CDR3 has 13 amino acids. The CDR3 DNA reads as TGCAGTGCCGTCGTACTAGCCAAAAACATTCAGTACTTC. Amino acid sequence: CSAVVLAKNIQYF.

Only a few counts were recorded for this clonotype. This sequence joins TRBV15 and TRBJ2-1; 8 bases agree with TRBD2. The CDR3 sequence is 16 residues long. The germline V gene has CDR1 LNHNV and CDR2 YYDKDF (reference sequence). Germline trimming cut 6 bases from V and 4 bases from J; bases unmatched to any gene: 11. In nucleotides, the CDR3 is TGTGCCACCAGGGAAGGGCCAGCGGGGGCTTACAATGAGCAGTTCTTC. It yields the protein CATREGPAGAYNEQFF.

This clonotype has only a few counts. This chain uses TRBV7-2 with TRBJ2-7, with 8 bases that match TRBD1. CDR3 size: 15 residues. Germline V lookup: CDR1 SGHTA, CDR2 FQGNSA. V gave up 5 bases and J gave up 5 bases; unmatched junction bases: 11. CDR3 sequence: CASSPRRDRSHEQYF. The CDR3 nucleotides read TGTGCCAGCAGCCCTCGTCGGGACAGGTCGCACGAGCAGTACTTC.

V is TRBV20-1 and J is TRBJ2-7; maybe TRBD1 (5 bases). Germline assignment: CDR1 DFQATT and CDR2 SNEGSKA (reference sequence). The CDR3 loop spans 12 amino acids. With 5 bases removed from V and 3 bases from J, the gap between germline ends came to 11 bases. The CDR3 spells CSALVQGYEQYF. In nucleotides, the CDR3 is TGCAGTGCTCTCGTCCAGGGCTACGAGCAGTACTTC.

V and J are TRBV4-2 and TRBJ1-2; 8 nucleotides line up with TRBD1. With 0 bases clipped from V and 7 bases from J, the junction kept 4 bases outside the gene matches. Germline CDR1 reads LGHNA; CDR2 reads YNFKEQ. The CDR3 runs to 14 residues. The CDR3: CASSQDRTGIGYTF. DNA of the CDR3: TGTGCCAGCAGCCAAGATCGGACAGGGATTGGCTACACCTTC.

The sample holds a few counts of this clonotype. The chain recombines TRBV7-2 with TRBJ1-6, with unresolved D. Per germline, CDR1 SGHTA and CDR2 FQGNSA. The CDR3 is made up of 13 amino acids. V was trimmed by 5 bases and J by 10 bases, leaving 12 bases between them. The CDR3 sequence is CASSQTQRSPLHF. The CDR3 coding sequence is TGTGCCAGCAGCCAAACACAGAGATCACCCCTCCACTTT.

The chain uses TRBV3-1 and TRBJ2-2, with TRBD1 matching over 9 bases. CDR1 and CDR2 (germline): LGHDT, YNNKEL (reference sequence). The CDR3 has 14 residues. The junction had 2 bases not matched to a gene; V was cut back by 6 bases and J by 3 bases. In DNA, the CDR3 is TGTGCCAGCAGAACAGGGGGCTACACCGGGGAGCTGTTTTTT. Translating gives CASRTGGYTGELFF.

The chain couples TRBV5-1 to TRBJ2-1; the D is unclear. Germline loops: CDR1 SGHRS, CDR2 YFSETQ. The V end lost 0 bases, the J end lost 4 bases, and 5 bases lay between the germline ends. CDR3 size: 13 residues. The CDR3 DNA reads as TGCGCCAGCAGCTTGGTAGGGTACAATGAGCAGTTCTTC. Encoded protein: CASSLVGYNEQFF. The variable domain in full, with the rest retrieved from reference TRBV5-1 and TRBJ2-1, is KAGVTQTPRYLIKTRGQQVTLSCSPISGHRSVSWYQQTPGQGLQFLFEYFSETQRNKGNFPGRFSGRQFSNSRSEMNVSTLELGDSALYLCASSLVGYNEQFFGPGTRLTVL.